One sample yielded the 17 T cell receptor beta chains listed below, sequenced in a study of T cells after yellow fever vaccination. TCRdb called the 5' RACE reads again in MiXCR, with one record for every CDR3 protein. Of approximately 110,000 distinct CDR3 sequences listed, under 8% were seen once; the top ten hold roughly 2.5%. The source was CD4+ T cells sorted from PBMCs, collected approximately 11 days after the first yellow fever vaccination. The source is a man younger than 35 who received the YFV17D yellow fever vaccine.

This clonotype was seen many times. The chain combines TRBV27 with TRBJ2-1, with 12 positions matching TRBD2. Looked up from germline, CDR1 is MNHEY and CDR2 is SMNVEV (reference sequence). The CDR3 covers 16 residues. The V and J ends lost 2 bases and 2 bases, in that order; junction bases with no gene match: 1. The chain's CDR3 is CASSLRTSGAYNEQFF. Here the CDR3 DNA reads TGTGCCAGCAGTTTAAGGACTAGCGGGGCCTACAATGAGCAGTTCTTC.

This clonotype was seen repeatedly, ten times or more. This chain connects TRBV29-1 to TRBJ2-7; TRBD1 or TRBD2 may be the D gene (5 bases each). Germline values: CDR1 SQVTM, CDR2 ANQGSEA. V was clipped by 3 bases and J by 2 bases, with 11 bases between them. This CDR3 region has 13 residues. As DNA, the CDR3 is TGCAGCGTTGAGGGGGACGTTACCTACGAGCAGTACTTC. It codes for CSVEGDVTYEQYF.

This clonotype was counted at least ten times. The rearrangement uses TRBV6-5 and TRBJ2-7; 8 bases are a match to TRBD2. Germline loops: CDR1 MNHEY, CDR2 SVGAGI. Trimming took 5 bases from V and 0 from J; bases not matched to a gene: 12. The CDR3 is 17 residues long. CDR3 in amino acids: CASSRSAPAGDSYEQYV. CDR3 sequence (DNA): TGTGCCAGCAGTCGCTCCGCACCAGCGGGGGACTCCTACGAGCAGTACGTC.

This clonotype was recorded many times. The chain employs TRBV6-2 or TRBV6-3 and TRBJ2-2; 10 bases align to TRBD1. Trimming took 7 bases from V and 5 from J; bases not matched to a gene: 10. This CDR3 is built from 16 residues. CDR1 MNHEY and CDR2 SVGEGT come from the germline V gene. The CDR3 DNA is TGTGCCAGCAATGATTGGGACAGGGGAGGGACCGGGGAGCTGTTTTTT. This translates into CASNDWDRGGTGELFF.

The V gene is TRBV12-5, the J gene TRBJ1-5; D unclear. Germline CDR1 is LGHNT and CDR2 is FRNRAP. The CDR3 loop spans 11 amino acids. The ends were cut back, 5 bases at V and 8 bases at J, with 7 bases in the middle. The CDR3 nucleotides read TGTGCTAGTGGTGATGTAGAGCCCCAGCATTTT. Translation: CASGDVEPQHF.

For this clonotype: A much larger clone sits a single nucleotide away, making a read error possible. V gene TRBV7-2 combines with J gene TRBJ2-1; D may be TRBD1 (6 bases). The CDR3 has 14 amino acids. CDR1 is SGHTA and CDR2 is FQGNSA in the germline V gene. The V end was cut by 5 bases, the J end by 6 bases, with 14 bases between. CDR3 bases: TGTGCCAGCAGCATAGGAACAGGGATCAATGAGCAGTTCTTC. Translating gives CASSIGTGINEQFF. Looking up the rest from reference TRBV7-2 and TRBJ2-1 gives the full variable domain: GAGVSQSPSNKVTEKGKDVELRCDPISGHTALYWYRQSLGQGLEFLIYFQGNSAPDKSGLPSDRFSAERTGGSVSTLTIQRTQQEDSAVYLCASSIGTGINEQFFGPGTRLTVL.

The rearrangement uses TRBV7-2 and TRBJ1-2, with TRBD1 matching over 7 bases. This CDR3 region has 14 residues. CDR1 is SGHTA and CDR2 is FQGNSA in the germline V gene. J was trimmed by 3 bases and V by 4 bases; bases with no gene match: 5. CDR3 nucleotide sequence: TGTGCCAGCAGCTCGGGACAGAGCGACTATGGCTACACCTTC. It encodes CASSSGQSDYGYTF.

The chain joins TRBV12-3 or TRBV12-4 to TRBJ1-5; D is unclear. This CDR3 has 15 residues. V shed 1 base and J shed 8 bases, with 15 bases lying between them. The CDR3 DNA reads as TGTGCCAGCAGTTTAGATTACGGTCGTTATGAGCCCCAGCATTTT. Its protein product is CASSLDYGRYEPQHF.

This clonotype has only one observation. A much more abundant neighbour one base away suggests this may be a read error. The rearrangement uses TRBV20-1 and TRBJ1-3, with D unresolved. The CDR3 sequence is 14 residues long. In germline, CDR1 is DFQATT, CDR2 SNEGSKA (reference sequence). Between the trimmed V and J ends, which lost 6 bases and 3 bases, there was a span of 15 bases. CDR3 sequence (DNA): TGCAGTGCACGGAGCTCCTGGGGTGGAAACACCATATATTTT. Protein product: CSARSSWGGNTIYF.

At least ten counts were recorded for this clonotype. This chain uses TRBV7-9 with TRBJ1-1; no firm D call. Trimming cost V 5 bases and J 2 bases, with 12 bases left between them. The CDR3 length is 14 residues. In germline, CDR1 is SEHNR, CDR2 FQNEAQ (reference sequence). CDR3 amino acids: CASSRGLLNTEAFF. CDR3 in DNA: TGTGCCAGCAGCCGCGGACTCCTAAACACTGAAGCTTTCTTT.

On this clonotype itself: A much more abundant neighbour one base away suggests this may be a read error. The V and J genes are TRBV29-1 and TRBJ1-5, with a possible D match to TRBD1 (6 bases). V was trimmed by 5 bases and J by 9 bases, leaving 20 bases between them. CDR1 is SQVTM, CDR2 ANQGSEA, per germline. CDR3 length: 14 residues. In DNA form, the CDR3 reads TGCAGCGTTAAGGGCGCGGGGGCAGCTGCGCCCCAGCATTTT. Translated: CSVKGAGAAAPQHF.

The chain is built from TRBV5-6 and TRBJ1-1, with D hard to call. This CDR3 has 13 amino acids. Germline CDR1 and CDR2: SGHDT and YYEEEE. V was clipped by 1 base and J by 4 bases, with 8 bases between them. DNA for the CDR3: TGTGCCAGCAGCTTGTATATGTTCACTGAAGCTTTCTTT. Amino acid sequence: CASSLYMFTEAFF.

This clonotype showed up many times. The chain recombines TRBV20-1 with TRBJ2-3, with TRBD1 as a possible D gene (6 bases). With 6 bases removed from V and 6 bases from J, the gap between germline ends came to 10 bases. The germline CDR1 and CDR2 sequences are DFQATT and SNEGSKA (reference sequence). This CDR3 contains 11 residues. The CDR3 DNA follows: TGCAGTGCCCCGAGGGGGGATACGCAGTATTTT. Translated, it gives CSAPRGDTQYF.

This clonotype was recorded many times. The chain combines TRBV20-1 with TRBJ2-2, with D unclear. V gave up 0 bases and J gave up 5 bases, with 10 bases separating them. The CDR3 extends over 14 amino acids. The germline V gene has CDR1 DFQATT and CDR2 SNEGSKA (reference sequence). In nucleotides, the CDR3 is TGCAGTGCTAGAGATCTGGAACCGACCGGGGAGCTGTTTTTT. This sequence encodes CSARDLEPTGELFF.

The V call is TRBV12-3 or TRBV12-4, the J call TRBJ2-3, with 7 bases matching TRBD1. V lost 6 bases to trimming and J lost 2 bases; unmatched junction nucleotides: 8. There are 15 residues in the CDR3. CDR3 in DNA: TGTGCCAGCAGACCTCCGGGACAGTCCACAGATACGCAGTATTTT. This gives the protein CASRPPGQSTDTQYF.

This clonotype turned up a few times. This chain joins TRBV18 and TRBJ1-5; D might be TRBD1 (5 bases). CDR3 length: 14 amino acids. V shed 3 bases and J shed 2 bases, with 8 bases lying between them. Germline values: CDR1 KGHSH, CDR2 LQKENI. The CDR3 region is CASSPEQGNQPQHF. The CDR3 DNA follows: TGTGCCAGCTCACCCGAACAGGGCAATCAGCCCCAGCATTTT. The full variable domain, rest sourced from reference TRBV18 and TRBJ1-5, is NAGVMQNPRHLVRRRGQEARLRCSPMKGHSHVYWYRQLPEEGLKFMVYLQKENIIDESGMPKERFSAEFPKEGPSILRIQQVVRGDSAAYFCASSPEQGNQPQHFGDGTRLSIL.

Ten or more counts support this clonotype. The gene calls are TRBV7-9 and TRBJ1-1, with D hard to call. Germline loops: CDR1 SEHNR, CDR2 FQNEAQ (reference sequence). The V gene lost 0 bases and the J gene lost 5 bases, with 16 bases spanning the gap. The CDR3 spans 16 residues. Written as DNA, the CDR3 is TGTGCCAGCAGCTTAGCGTTCCGGGCCAGAGGAACTGAAGCTTTCTTT. It encodes CASSLAFRARGTEAFF.